This T cell receptor (beta chain) was observed in a study of molecular identifiers for immune sequencing clone quantification. Construction of naive CD8 libraries employed roughly 20,000 to 1,000,000 sorted cells together with 10%, 30% or 50% RNA. When naive CD8 T cells were sorted, they were gated as CD8+CD4-CCR7+CD45RA+. This clonotype was seen ten or more times. MiXCR, applied by TCRdb to the PCR reads, yields one record per CDR3 protein. Of approximately 500,000 distinct CDR3 sequences listed, 20% to 25% were seen once; the top ten hold more than 0.8%. The sample consisted of naive CD8+ T cells from blood, with Jurkat cell RNA spiked in. Regarding subset: FACS-sorted CD8+CD4-CCR7+CD45RA+ naive T cells. This sequence was found in a human donor in good health. Some libraries in this study had Jurkat cell RNA spiked in.

The CDR3 reads CASSLYLSNTGELFF. The CDR3 bases are TGTGCCAGCAGTTTATATTTGTCGAACACCGGGGAGCTGTTTTTT. V gene TRBV27 combines with J gene TRBJ2-2; the D is unclear. CDR3 length: 15 residues. Germline CDR1 MNHEY, CDR2 SMNVEV (reference sequence). V lost 1 base and J 0 bases, leaving 6 bases between the germline ends.